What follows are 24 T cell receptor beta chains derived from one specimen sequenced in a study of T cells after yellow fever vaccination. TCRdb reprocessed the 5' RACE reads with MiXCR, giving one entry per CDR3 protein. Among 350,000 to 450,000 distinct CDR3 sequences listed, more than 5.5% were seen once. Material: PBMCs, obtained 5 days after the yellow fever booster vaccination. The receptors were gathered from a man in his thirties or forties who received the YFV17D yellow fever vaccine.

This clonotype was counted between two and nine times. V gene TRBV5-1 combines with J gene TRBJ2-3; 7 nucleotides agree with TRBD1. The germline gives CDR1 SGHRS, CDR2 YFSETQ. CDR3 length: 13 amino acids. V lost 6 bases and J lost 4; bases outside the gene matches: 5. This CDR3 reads CASTLQGSDTQYF. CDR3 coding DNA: TGCGCCAGCACCCTACAGGGGTCAGATACGCAGTATTTT.

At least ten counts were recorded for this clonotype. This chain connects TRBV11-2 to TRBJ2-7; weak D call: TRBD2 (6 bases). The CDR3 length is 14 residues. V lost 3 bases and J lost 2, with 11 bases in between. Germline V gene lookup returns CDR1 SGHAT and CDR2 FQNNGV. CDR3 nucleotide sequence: TGTGCCAGCAGCTTTGGGGACTTTACCTACGAGCAGTACTTC. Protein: CASSFGDFTYEQYF.

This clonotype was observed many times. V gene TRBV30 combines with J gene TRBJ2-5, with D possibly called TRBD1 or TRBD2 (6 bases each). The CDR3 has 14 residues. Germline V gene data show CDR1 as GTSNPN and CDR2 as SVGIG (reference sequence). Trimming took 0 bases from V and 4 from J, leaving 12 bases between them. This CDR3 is CAWSVWGARETQYF. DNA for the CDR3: TGTGCCTGGAGTGTATGGGGGGCGCGAGAGACCCAGTACTTC.

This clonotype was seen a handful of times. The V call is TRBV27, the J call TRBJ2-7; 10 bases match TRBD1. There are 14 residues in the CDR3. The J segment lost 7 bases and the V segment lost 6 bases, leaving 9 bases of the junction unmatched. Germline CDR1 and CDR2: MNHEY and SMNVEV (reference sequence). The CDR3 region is CASSSQGTGVEQYF. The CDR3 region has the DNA TGTGCCAGCAGCAGCCAGGGGACAGGGGTTGAGCAGTACTTC.

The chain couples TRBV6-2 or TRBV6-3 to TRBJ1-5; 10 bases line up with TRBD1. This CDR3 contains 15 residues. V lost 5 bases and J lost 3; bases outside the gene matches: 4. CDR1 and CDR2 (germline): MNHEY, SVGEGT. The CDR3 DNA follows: TGTGCCAGCAGTAAGGACAGGGGGAACAATCAGCCCCAGCATTTT. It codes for CASSKDRGNNQPQHF.

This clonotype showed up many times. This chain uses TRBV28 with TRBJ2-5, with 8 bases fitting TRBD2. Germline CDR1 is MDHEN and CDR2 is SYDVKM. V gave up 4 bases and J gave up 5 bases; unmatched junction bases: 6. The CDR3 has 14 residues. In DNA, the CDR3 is TGTGCCAGCAGTTCCGCCGGGGGGGCGGAGACCCAGTACTTC. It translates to CASSSAGGAETQYF.

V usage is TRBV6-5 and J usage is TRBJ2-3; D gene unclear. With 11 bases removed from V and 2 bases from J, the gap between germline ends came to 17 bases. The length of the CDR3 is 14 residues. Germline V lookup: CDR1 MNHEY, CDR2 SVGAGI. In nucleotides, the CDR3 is TGTGCCTGCACTCACACGAAGGCCACAGATACGCAGTATTTT. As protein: CACTHTKATDTQYF.

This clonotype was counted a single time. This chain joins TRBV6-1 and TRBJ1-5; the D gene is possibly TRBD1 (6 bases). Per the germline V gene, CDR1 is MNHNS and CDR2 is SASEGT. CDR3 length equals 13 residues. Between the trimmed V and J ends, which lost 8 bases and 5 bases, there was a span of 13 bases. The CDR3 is CASGGGLDQPQHF. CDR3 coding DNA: TGTGCCAGCGGCGGGGGGCTGGATCAGCCCCAGCATTTT.

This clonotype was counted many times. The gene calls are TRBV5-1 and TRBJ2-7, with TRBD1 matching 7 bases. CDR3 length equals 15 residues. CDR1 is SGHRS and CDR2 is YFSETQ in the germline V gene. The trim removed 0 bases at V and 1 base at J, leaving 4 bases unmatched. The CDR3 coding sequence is TGCGCCAGCAGCTTGGGGACAGGCGAATCCTACGAGCAGTACTTC. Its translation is CASSLGTGESYEQYF.

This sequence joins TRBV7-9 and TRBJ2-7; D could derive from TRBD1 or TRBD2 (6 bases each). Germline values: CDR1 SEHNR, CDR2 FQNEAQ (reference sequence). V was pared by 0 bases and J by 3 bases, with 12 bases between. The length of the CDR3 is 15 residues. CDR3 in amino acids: CASSLASGGLYEQYF. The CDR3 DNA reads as TGTGCCAGCAGCTTAGCGTCTGGGGGGCTCTACGAGCAGTACTTC.

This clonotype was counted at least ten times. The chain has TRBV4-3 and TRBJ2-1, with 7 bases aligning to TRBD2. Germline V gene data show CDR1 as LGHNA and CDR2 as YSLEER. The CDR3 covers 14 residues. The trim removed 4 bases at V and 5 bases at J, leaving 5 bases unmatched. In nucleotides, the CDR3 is TGCGCCAGCAGCCTGATAGGGACTAACAATGAGCAGTTCTTC. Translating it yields CASSLIGTNNEQFF.

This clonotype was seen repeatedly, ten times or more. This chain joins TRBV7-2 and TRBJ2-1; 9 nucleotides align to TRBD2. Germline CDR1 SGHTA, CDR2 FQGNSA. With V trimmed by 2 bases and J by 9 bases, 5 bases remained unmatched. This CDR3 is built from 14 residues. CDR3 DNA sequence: TGTGCCAGCAGCTTACTAGCGGGAAGGAGTGAGCAGTTCTTC. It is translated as CASSLLAGRSEQFF.

CDR3 sequence (DNA): TGTGCCAGCAGTTTCCGGCCCCTGGGCTACGAGCAGTACTTC. Translation: CASSFRPLGYEQYF. This chain joins TRBV12-3 or TRBV12-4 and TRBJ2-7, with D uncertain. V was cut by 3 bases and J by 3 bases, with 12 bases left in between. The CDR3 has 14 amino acids.

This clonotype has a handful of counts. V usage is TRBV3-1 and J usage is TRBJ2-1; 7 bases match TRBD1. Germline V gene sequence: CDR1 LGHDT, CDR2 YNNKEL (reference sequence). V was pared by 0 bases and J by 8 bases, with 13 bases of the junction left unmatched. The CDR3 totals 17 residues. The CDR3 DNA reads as TGTGCCAGCAGCCAAGATGTCCCCCGGACAGGATCCCATGAGCAGTTCTTC. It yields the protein CASSQDVPRTGSHEQFF.

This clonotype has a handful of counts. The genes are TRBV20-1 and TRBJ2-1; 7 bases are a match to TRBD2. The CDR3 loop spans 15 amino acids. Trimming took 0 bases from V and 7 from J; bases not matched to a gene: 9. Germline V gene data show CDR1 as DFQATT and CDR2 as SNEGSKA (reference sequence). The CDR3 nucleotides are TGCAGTGCTAGAGACTGGACTAGGTCGGATAATGAGCAGTTCTTC. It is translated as CSARDWTRSDNEQFF.

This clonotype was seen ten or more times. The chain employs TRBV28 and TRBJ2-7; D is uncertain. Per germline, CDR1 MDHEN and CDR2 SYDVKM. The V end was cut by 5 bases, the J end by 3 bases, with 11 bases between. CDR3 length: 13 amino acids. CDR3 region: CASSPPDNYEQYF. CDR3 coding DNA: TGTGCCAGCAGTCCTCCGGATAACTACGAGCAGTACTTC.

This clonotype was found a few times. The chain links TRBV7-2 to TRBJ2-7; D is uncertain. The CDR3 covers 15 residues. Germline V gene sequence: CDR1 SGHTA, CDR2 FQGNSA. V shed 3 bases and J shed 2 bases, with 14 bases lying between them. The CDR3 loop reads CASSFQASTTYEQYF. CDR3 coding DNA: TGTGCCAGCAGCTTTCAGGCCAGTACCACCTACGAGCAGTACTTC.

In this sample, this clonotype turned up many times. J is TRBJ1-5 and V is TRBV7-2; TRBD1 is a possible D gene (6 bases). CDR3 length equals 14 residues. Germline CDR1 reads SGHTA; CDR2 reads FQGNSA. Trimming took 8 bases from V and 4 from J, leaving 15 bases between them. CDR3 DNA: TGTGCCAGCGGGCTCCAGGGGAATAATCAGCCCCAGCATTTT. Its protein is CASGLQGNNQPQHF.

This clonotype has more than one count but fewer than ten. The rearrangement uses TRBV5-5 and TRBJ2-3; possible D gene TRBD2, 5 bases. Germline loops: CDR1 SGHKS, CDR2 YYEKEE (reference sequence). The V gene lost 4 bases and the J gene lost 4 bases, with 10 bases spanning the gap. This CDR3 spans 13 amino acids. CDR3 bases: TGTGCCAGCAGCCACGGGGATGCAGATACGCAGTATTTT. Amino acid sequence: CASSHGDADTQYF.

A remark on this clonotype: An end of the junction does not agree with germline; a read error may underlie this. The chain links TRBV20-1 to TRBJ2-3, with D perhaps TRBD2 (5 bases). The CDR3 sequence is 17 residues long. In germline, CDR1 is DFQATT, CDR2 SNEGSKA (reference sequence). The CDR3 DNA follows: TGCTGTGCCCGCCCGCCACCCGGGAACCCTGTAGGAGATACGCAGTATTTT. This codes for CCARPPPGNPVGDTQYF.

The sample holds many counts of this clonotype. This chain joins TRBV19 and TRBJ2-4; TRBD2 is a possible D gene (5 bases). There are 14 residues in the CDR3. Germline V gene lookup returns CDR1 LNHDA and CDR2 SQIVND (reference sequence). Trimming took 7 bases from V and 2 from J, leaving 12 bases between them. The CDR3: CASNRDATKNIQYF. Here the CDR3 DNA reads TGTGCCAGTAACCGGGATGCTACCAAAAACATTCAGTACTTC.

CDR3 in amino acids: CSAQTSEHYNEQFF. The CDR3 region has the DNA TGCAGTGCCCAAACTAGCGAGCACTACAATGAGCAGTTCTTC. The V call is TRBV20-1, the J call TRBJ2-1; 7 bases align to TRBD2. This CDR3 comprises 14 residues. The V gene's germline CDR1 is DFQATT and CDR2 SNEGSKA (reference sequence). J gave up 3 bases and V 6 bases, and 8 bases lay outside the gene matches.

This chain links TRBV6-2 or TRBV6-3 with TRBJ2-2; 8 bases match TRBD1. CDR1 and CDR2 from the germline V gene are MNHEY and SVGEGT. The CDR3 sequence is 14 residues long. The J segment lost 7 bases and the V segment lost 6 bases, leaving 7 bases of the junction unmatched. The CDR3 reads CASRTWTGIGELFF. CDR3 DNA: TGTGCCAGCAGAACATGGACAGGGATCGGGGAGCTGTTTTTT.

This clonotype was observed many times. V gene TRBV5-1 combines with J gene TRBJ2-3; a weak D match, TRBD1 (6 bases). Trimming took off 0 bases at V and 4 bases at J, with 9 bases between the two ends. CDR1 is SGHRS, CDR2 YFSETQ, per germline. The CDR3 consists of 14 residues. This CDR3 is CASSLEAGADTQYF. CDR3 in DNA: TGCGCCAGCAGCTTGGAGGCAGGGGCAGATACGCAGTATTTT.